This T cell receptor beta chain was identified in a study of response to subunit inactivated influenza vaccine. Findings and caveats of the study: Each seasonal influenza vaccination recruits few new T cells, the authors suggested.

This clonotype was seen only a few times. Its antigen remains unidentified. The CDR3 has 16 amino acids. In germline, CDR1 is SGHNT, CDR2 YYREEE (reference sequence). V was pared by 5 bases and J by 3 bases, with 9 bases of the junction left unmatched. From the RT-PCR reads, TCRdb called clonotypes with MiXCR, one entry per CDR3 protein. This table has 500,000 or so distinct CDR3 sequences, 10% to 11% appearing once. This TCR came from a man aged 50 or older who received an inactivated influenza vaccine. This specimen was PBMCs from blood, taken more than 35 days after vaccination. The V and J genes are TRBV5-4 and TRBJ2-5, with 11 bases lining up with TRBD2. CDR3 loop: CASRFEVLAGEETQYF. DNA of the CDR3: TGTGCCAGCAGGTTTGAGGTACTAGCGGGAGAAGAGACCCAGTACTTC.